The rows below give T cell receptor beta chains drawn from one sample of a study of T cells after yellow fever vaccination. TCRdb reprocessed the 5' RACE reads via MiXCR and lists one record per CDR3 protein. Among hundreds of thousands of distinct CDR3 sequences, less than 20% were seen once, and the ten largest hold 17%. Sequenced here: PBMCs, sampled about 5 days after the first yellow fever vaccination. The origin of the receptors is a man aged 18 to 29 who received the YFV17D yellow fever vaccine. Each CDR3 is given with its conserved first and last residue. D genes are given only for firm matches. Only part of the rows carry a size: once, few, many, or a class if the clone is expanded.

v_gene	j_gene	d_gene	abundance	CDR3nt	CDR3aa
TRBV20-1	TRBJ2-5	-	-	TGCAGTGCTAGAGACGGGGTTTATCCCAAAGAGACCCAGTACTTC	CSARDGVYPKETQYF
TRBV29-1	TRBJ2-5	-	few	TGCAGCGTCGTGTTCAGGGCAGGGGGGGAGACCCAGTACTTC	CSVVFRAGGETQYF
TRBV28	TRBJ2-6	-	-	TGTGCCAGTTTTCCCTCTGGGGCCAACGTCCTGACTTTC	CASFPSGANVLTF
TRBV4-3	TRBJ1-5	-	many	TGCGCCAGCAGTGCCAGTTCTGGTCAGCCCCAGCATTTT	CASSASSGQPQHF
TRBV7-3	TRBJ2-5	-	few	TGTGCCAGCAGCTTAAAAGGGTCCGGGACCCAGTACTTC	CASSLKGSGTQYF
TRBV29-1	TRBJ2-1	TRBD1	-	TGCAGCGCAGGGTCTTACAGGGGATACAATGAGCAGTTCTTC	CSAGSYRGYNEQFF
TRBV4-3	TRBJ2-7	TRBD1	few	TGCGCCAGCAGCACCCGACAGGGGAACGAGCAGTACTTC	CASSTRQGNEQYF
TRBV25-1	TRBJ2-5	-	once	TGTGCCAGCAGTGAAACTGGGGGACGAGAGACCCAGTACTTC	CASSETGGRETQYF
TRBV11-2	TRBJ2-2	-	few	TGTGCCACCATCCTCGGGGAGCTGTTTTTT	CATILGELFF
TRBV5-4	TRBJ2-2	TRBD1	few	TGTGCCAGCACCACAGGGGGCCCATTTACCACCGGGGAGCTGTTTTTT	CASTTGGPFTTGELFF
TRBV20-1	TRBJ1-1	-	-	TGCAGTGCTACTGAAGGGGGGGACAAGAACACTGAAGCTTTCTTT	CSATEGGDKNTEAFF
TRBV18	TRBJ2-1	-	few	TGTGCCAGCTCACAGGGGGGGCGCATGAATGAGCAGTTCTTC	CASSQGGRMNEQFF
TRBV29-1	TRBJ2-5	-	many	TGCAGCGTTGGCCAGATACAAGAGACCCAGTACTTC	CSVGQIQETQYF
TRBV2	TRBJ2-2	-	few	TGTGCCAGGACAATGACGAACACCGGGGAGCTGTTTTTT	CARTMTNTGELFF
TRBV12-3/TRBV12-4	TRBJ2-3	-	-	TGTGCCAGCAGCATTTTCGATACGCAGTATTTT	CASSIFDTQYF
TRBV24-1	TRBJ2-5	TRBD2	few	TGTGCCACCAGTGAAGCTAGCGGGGGCCCGCTGGAGACCCAGTACTTC	CATSEASGGPLETQYF
TRBV7-2	TRBJ2-7	-	-	TGTGCCAGCAGCTCCGAGACGGGCCTAGGGCAGTACTTC	CASSSETGLGQYF
TRBV18	TRBJ2-2	TRBD1	few	TGTGCCAGCTCACTGGACAGGCAGAACACCGGGGAGCTGTTTTTT	CASSLDRQNTGELFF
TRBV7-9	TRBJ1-4	-	few	TGTGCCAGCAGCTTAGGGGGTCGGCCAACTAATGAAAAACTGTTTTTT	CASSLGGRPTNEKLFF